Listed here are 27 T cell receptor beta chains from one sample, sequenced in a study of blood T cell repertoires in COVID-19. Data came from immunoSEQ multiplex PCR; TCRdb stores just in-frame clones and leaves some out. The sample gives around 350,000 clones, 70% to 90% of which show up once; 3% is in the top ten. Specimen: peripheral blood. These receptors all stem from a human donor in a cohort sampled during active COVID-19.

V gene TRBV3-1 (or the pseudogene TRBV3-2) combines with J gene TRBJ2-1, with no clear D. CDR1 and CDR2 from the germline V gene are LGHDT and YNNKEL (reference sequence). The CDR3 covers 13 residues. V dropped 4 bases and J dropped 5 bases, with 9 bases sitting between them. The CDR3 spells CASSPWLDNEQFF. The CDR3 DNA is TGTGCCAGCAGCCCGTGGCTGGACAATGAGCAGTTCTTC.

V is TRBV18 and J is TRBJ2-1; 8 positions agree with TRBD1. V dropped 7 bases and J dropped 0; count of bases not matched to a gene: 8. The CDR3 is 16 amino acids. Germline loops: CDR1 KGHSH, CDR2 LQKENI. The CDR3 protein is CASWIGQGNSYNEQFF. The DNA of the CDR3 is TGTGCCAGCTGGATCGGACAGGGAAACTCCTACAATGAGCAGTTCTTC.

V is TRBV6-2 or TRBV6-3 and J is TRBJ1-2, with D tentatively TRBD1 (5 bases). The CDR3 extends over 13 amino acids. Germline CDR1 and CDR2: MNHEY and SVGEGT. Trimming took 2 bases from V and 2 from J, leaving 6 bases between them. Here the CDR3 DNA reads TGTGCCAGCAGTTACACAGGAAACTATGGCTACACCTTC. Amino acids: CASSYTGNYGYTF.

The gene calls are TRBV7-3 and TRBJ2-1, with 9 positions matching TRBD2. Germline-derived CDR1 and CDR2 are SGHTA and FQGTGA. This CDR3 spans 13 amino acids. Trimming took 2 bases from V and 10 from J; bases not matched to a gene: 3. In DNA, the CDR3 is TGTGCCAGCAGCTTAGCGGGGGGGCCGGAGCAGTTCTTC. Translation: CASSLAGGPEQFF.

Only one count was recorded for this clone. The gene calls are TRBV3-1 (or the pseudogene TRBV3-2) and TRBJ2-7; D is perhaps TRBD2 (6 bases). The CDR3 runs 13 residues. Deletions cut 5 bases from V and 4 bases from J, with 12 bases between. Germline CDR1 is LGHDT and CDR2 is YNNKEL (reference sequence). Written as DNA, the CDR3 is TGTGCCAGCAGCGCAATTGGGGGGTACGAGCAGTACTTC. Its protein is CASSAIGGYEQYF.

This clone was seen just once. The chain uses TRBV5-1 and TRBJ2-2; D ambiguous. V shed 5 bases and J shed 4 bases, with 6 bases lying between them. The CDR3 is made up of 12 amino acids. Germline CDR1 is SGHRS and CDR2 is YFSETQ. The CDR3 DNA reads as TGCGCCAGCAGACCGGGCACCGGGGAGCTGTTTTTT. Its protein is CASRPGTGELFF.

V is TRBV29-1 and J is TRBJ2-3; 8 nucleotides match TRBD2. Germline CDR1 and CDR2: SQVTM and ANQGSEA. The V gene end was trimmed by 5 bases and the J gene end by 2 bases; junction bases not matched to a gene: 6. There are 14 residues in the CDR3. The CDR3 sequence is CSVFGGVPTDTQYF. The DNA for the CDR3 is TGCAGCGTTTTCGGGGGGGTTCCCACAGATACGCAGTATTTT.

The chain couples TRBV21-1 to TRBJ1-5; TRBD1 reflects the table's D call only, with no check against the DNA. TRBV21-1 is a pseudogene locus. There are 18 residues in the CDR3. The chain's CDR3 is CASSKTPDRDYSNQPQHF. The CDR3 region has the DNA TGTGCCAGCAGCAAGACACCGGACAGAGATTATAGCAATCAGCCCCAGCATTTT.

The chain is built from TRBV18 and TRBJ2-5; maybe TRBD2 (5 bases). Trimming removed 2 bases from V and 9 bases from J, with 19 bases in between. CDR3 size: 15 residues. From germline, CDR1 is KGHSH and CDR2 LQKENI. The CDR3 sequence is CASSPLGASPEAQYF. For the CDR3, the DNA is TGTGCCAGCTCACCATTAGGAGCCTCCCCGGAGGCCCAGTACTTC.

This chain joins TRBV28 and TRBJ1-1; a weak D match, TRBD1 (6 bases). This CDR3 spans 14 amino acids. In germline, CDR1 is MDHEN, CDR2 SYDVKM. The V gene lost 5 bases and the J gene lost 4 bases, with 14 bases spanning the gap. The CDR3 spells CASSPPTGPTEAFF. As DNA, the CDR3 is TGTGCCAGCAGTCCTCCGACAGGCCCCACTGAAGCTTTCTTT.

The chain combines TRBV5-1 with TRBJ2-7; possibly TRBD2 for D (6 bases). Germline values: CDR1 SGHRS, CDR2 YFSETQ. The CDR3 runs 14 residues. Trimming removed 0 bases from V and 0 bases from J, with 7 bases in between. CDR3 in DNA: TGCGCCAGCAGCTTGGACGGGAGCTCCTACGAGCAGTACTTC. This gives the protein CASSLDGSSYEQYF.

This clone was detected only a few times. The rearrangement uses TRBV2 and TRBJ1-1; D is unclear. Looked up from germline, CDR1 is SNHLY and CDR2 is FYNNEI. The CDR3 loop spans 11 amino acids. V lost 3 bases and J lost 10, with 9 bases in between. The CDR3 loop is CASSEGVRAFF. The CDR3 DNA sequence: TGTGCCAGCAGTGAGGGCGTAAGAGCTTTCTTT.

This chain uses TRBV10-3 with TRBJ1-3, with D tentatively TRBD1 (6 bases). Germline values: CDR1 ENHRY, CDR2 SYGVKD. Trimming shortened V by 7 bases and J by 3 bases, and 10 bases separated the two germline ends. The CDR3 has 13 amino acids. The DNA of the CDR3 is TGTGCCATCAATGGGGGCCTTGGAAACACCATATATTTT. Translating it yields CAINGGLGNTIYF.

This clone was seen a handful of times. The chain couples TRBV2 to TRBJ2-5; 10 bases line up with TRBD2. The junction had 6 bases not matched to a gene; V was cut back by 4 bases and J by 4 bases. Germline CDR1 SNHLY, CDR2 FYNNEI. The CDR3 is 15 residues long. The CDR3 protein is CASSGLAGVLETQYF. The CDR3 DNA reads TGTGCCAGCAGTGGGCTAGCGGGAGTTTTAGAGACCCAGTACTTC.

This clone turned up a few times. This chain links TRBV2 with TRBJ1-2, with unresolved D. V gave up 3 bases and J gave up 0 bases, with 8 bases separating them. The CDR3 has 14 amino acids. CDR1 and CDR2 from the germline V gene are SNHLY and FYNNEI. CDR3 sequence reads: CASSDRAANYGYTF. In DNA form, the CDR3 reads TGTGCCAGCAGTGACCGTGCAGCTAACTATGGCTACACCTTC. Drawing the rest from reference TRBV2 and TRBJ1-2, the complete variable domain is EPEVTQTPSHQVTQMGQEVILRCVPISNHLYFYWYRQILGQKVEFLVSFYNNEISEKSEIFDDQFSVERPDGSNFTLKIRSTKLEDSAMYFCASSDRAANYGYTFGSGTRLTVV.

This clone occurred a few times. V gene TRBV5-6 combines with J gene TRBJ1-1; possibly TRBD1 for D (6 bases). Trimming removed 4 bases at V and 2 bases at J, with 9 bases between. The CDR3 has 13 amino acids. Germline assignment: CDR1 SGHDT and CDR2 YYEEEE. CDR3: CASSRGFNTEAFF. In DNA, the CDR3 is TGTGCCAGCAGCAGGGGGTTTAACACTGAAGCTTTCTTT.

This clone showed up just a few times. V is TRBV19 and J is TRBJ2-7; the match to TRBD1 covers 9 bases. Unmatched junction bases numbered 7, after V lost 8 bases and J lost 2 bases. This CDR3 is 14 amino acids long. The germline gives CDR1 LNHDA, CDR2 SQIVND (reference sequence). The CDR3 region is CASPGTGKTYEQYF. CDR3 nucleotides: TGTGCCAGTCCCGGGACAGGGAAAACCTACGAGCAGTACTTC.

The chain carries TRBV7-9 and TRBJ2-5, with D possibly TRBD1 on 5 matching bases. V was cut by 5 bases and J by 1 base, with 14 bases left in between. The CDR3 length is 15 residues. The germline CDR1 and CDR2 sequences are SEHNR and FQNEAQ (reference sequence). CDR3 bases: TGTGCCAGCAGCCCATATCAGGGTGGCCAAGAGACCCAGTACTTC. It specifies CASSPYQGGQETQYF. The full variable domain, rest sourced from reference TRBV7-9 and TRBJ2-5, is DTGVSQNPRHKITKRGQNVTFRCDPISEHNRLYWYRQTLGQGPEFLTYFQNEAQLEKSRLLSDRFSAERPKGSFSTLEIQRTEQGDSAMYLCASSPYQGGQETQYFGPGTRLLVL.

The J gene is TRBJ1-3, the V gene TRBV5-1, with 7 bases that match TRBD1. V trimming: 1 base; J trimming: 0 bases; junction bases outside the gene matches: 4. The CDR3 is 16 residues long. Germline CDR1 SGHRS, CDR2 YFSETQ. The CDR3 DNA sequence: TGCGCCAGCAGCTTGTGGGGGGACAGCTCTGGAAACACCATATATTTT. Its protein product is CASSLWGDSSGNTIYF. Drawing the rest from reference TRBV5-1 and TRBJ1-3, the complete variable domain is KAGVTQTPRYLIKTRGQQVTLSCSPISGHRSVSWYQQTPGQGLQFLFEYFSETQRNKGNFPGRFSGRQFSNSRSEMNVSTLELGDSALYLCASSLWGDSSGNTIYFGEGSWLTVV.

The chain carries TRBV5-1 and TRBJ2-2; 12 nucleotides match TRBD2. V shed 5 bases and J 0 bases; nucleotides not matched to a gene: 5. This CDR3 is 17 amino acids long. In germline, CDR1 is SGHRS, CDR2 YFSETQ. CDR3 DNA sequence: TGCGCCAGCAGTAAAGGACTAGCGGGGACGAACACCGGGGAGCTGTTTTTT. Translated: CASSKGLAGTNTGELFF.

V usage is TRBV27 and J usage is TRBJ1-1; a weak D match, TRBD1 (5 bases). This CDR3 comprises 13 residues. Germline V gene data show CDR1 as MNHEY and CDR2 as SMNVEV (reference sequence). V shed 8 bases and J shed 6 bases, with 16 bases lying between them. CDR3 nucleotides: TGTGCCAGCGGGACCTTGGGGGAGGCTGAAGCTTTCTTT. Residues: CASGTLGEAEAFF.

The rearrangement uses TRBV30 and TRBJ1-5, with 8 bases matching TRBD1. The CDR3 runs to 17 residues. Germline V gene sequence: CDR1 GTSNPN, CDR2 SVGIG (reference sequence). V shed 2 bases and J 9 bases; nucleotides not matched to a gene: 18. Here the CDR3 reads CAWSLNLPGQGRGPQHF. The CDR3, as DNA: TGTGCCTGGAGTCTAAACCTCCCCGGACAGGGAAGAGGGCCCCAGCATTTT.

This clone was observed a handful of times. The chain links TRBV6-5 to TRBJ2-2, with 8 bases matching TRBD1. Trimming cost V 6 bases and J 3 bases; bases outside gene matches: 3. Germline V gene sequence: CDR1 MNHEY, CDR2 SVGAGI. The CDR3 consists of 14 residues. In DNA form, the CDR3 reads TGTGCCAGCAGGCTGGACAGGGACACCGGGGAGCTGTTTTTT. Translated: CASRLDRDTGELFF.

The J gene is TRBJ2-7, the V gene TRBV10-3; D not resolved. Germline CDR1 reads ENHRY; CDR2 reads SYGVKD. V was clipped by 0 bases and J by 2 bases, with 2 bases between them. The CDR3 is made up of 12 amino acids. For the CDR3, the DNA is TGTGCCATCAGTGAGTCTACCTACGAGCAGTACTTC. Its protein is CAISESTYEQYF.

The chain recombines TRBV19 with TRBJ2-3; 12 bases line up with TRBD2. This CDR3 spans 16 amino acids. Germline trimming cut 1 base from V and 5 bases from J; bases unmatched to any gene: 4. Germline CDR1 LNHDA, CDR2 SQIVND (reference sequence). The CDR3 loop reads CASSIVLAGGGDTQYF. In nucleotides, the CDR3 is TGTGCCAGTAGTATAGTACTAGCGGGAGGTGGAGATACGCAGTATTTT.

This CDR3 reads CASSTGGSVPHKEEFF. In DNA form, the CDR3 reads TGTGCCAGCAGCACCGGGGGTAGCGTGCCGCATAAAGAGGAGTTCTTC. The gene calls are TRBV25-1 and TRBJ2-1; possible D gene TRBD2, 6 bases. Germline assignment: CDR1 MGHDK and CDR2 SYGVNS. The CDR3 runs to 16 residues. V was shortened by 6 bases and J by 14 bases, with 29 bases between the two germline ends.

The chain combines TRBV5-4 with TRBJ2-3; 11 bases fit TRBD2. From germline, CDR1 is SGHNT and CDR2 YYREEE (reference sequence). V trimming: 4 bases; J trimming: 3 bases; junction bases outside the gene matches: 7. The CDR3 is made up of 16 amino acids. CDR3 coding DNA: TGTGCCAGCAGCCCACCCACTAGCGGGAGTACAGATACGCAGTATTTT. Translating gives CASSPPTSGSTDTQYF.